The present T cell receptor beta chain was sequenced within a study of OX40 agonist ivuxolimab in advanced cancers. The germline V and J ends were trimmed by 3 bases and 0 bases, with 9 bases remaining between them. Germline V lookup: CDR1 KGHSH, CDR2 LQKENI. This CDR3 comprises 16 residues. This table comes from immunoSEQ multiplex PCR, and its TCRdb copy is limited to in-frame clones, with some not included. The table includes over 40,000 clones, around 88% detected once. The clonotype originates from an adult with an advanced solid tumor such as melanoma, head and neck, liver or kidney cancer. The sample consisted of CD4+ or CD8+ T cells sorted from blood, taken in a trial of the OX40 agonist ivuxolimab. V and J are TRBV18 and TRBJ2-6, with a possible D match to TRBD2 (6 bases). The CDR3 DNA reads TGTGCCAGCTCACCCGGAGGGTTCTCTGGGGCCAACGTCCTGACTTTC. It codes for CASSPGGFSGANVLTF.